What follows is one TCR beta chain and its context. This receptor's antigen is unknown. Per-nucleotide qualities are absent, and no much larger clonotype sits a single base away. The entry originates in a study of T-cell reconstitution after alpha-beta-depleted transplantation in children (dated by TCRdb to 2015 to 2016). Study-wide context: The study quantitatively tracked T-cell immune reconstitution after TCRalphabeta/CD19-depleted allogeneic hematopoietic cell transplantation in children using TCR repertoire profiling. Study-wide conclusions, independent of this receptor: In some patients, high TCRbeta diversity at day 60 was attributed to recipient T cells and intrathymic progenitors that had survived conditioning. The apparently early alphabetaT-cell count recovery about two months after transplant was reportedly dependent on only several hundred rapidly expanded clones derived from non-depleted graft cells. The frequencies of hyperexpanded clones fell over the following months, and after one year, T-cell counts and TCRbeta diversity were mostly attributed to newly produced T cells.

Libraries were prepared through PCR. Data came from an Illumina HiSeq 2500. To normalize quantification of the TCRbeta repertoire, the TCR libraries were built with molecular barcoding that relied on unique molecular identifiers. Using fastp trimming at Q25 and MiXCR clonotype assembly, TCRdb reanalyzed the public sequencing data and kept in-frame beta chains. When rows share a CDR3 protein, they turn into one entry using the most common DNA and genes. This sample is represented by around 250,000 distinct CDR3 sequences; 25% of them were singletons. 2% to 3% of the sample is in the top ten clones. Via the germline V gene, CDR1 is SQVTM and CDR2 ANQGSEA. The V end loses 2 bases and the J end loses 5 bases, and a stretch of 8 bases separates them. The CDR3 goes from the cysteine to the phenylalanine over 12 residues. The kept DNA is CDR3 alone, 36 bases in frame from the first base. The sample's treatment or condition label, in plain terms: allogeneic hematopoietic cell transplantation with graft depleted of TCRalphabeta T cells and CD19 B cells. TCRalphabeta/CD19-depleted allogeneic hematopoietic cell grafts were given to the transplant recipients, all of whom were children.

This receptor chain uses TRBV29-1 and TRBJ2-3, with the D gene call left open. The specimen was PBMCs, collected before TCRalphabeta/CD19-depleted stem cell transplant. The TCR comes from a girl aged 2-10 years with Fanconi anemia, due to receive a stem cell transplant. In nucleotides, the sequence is TGCAGCGTTGAAATCCCGGTAGATACGCAGTATTTT. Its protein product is CSVEIPVDTQYF.